These 20 T cell receptor beta chains came from one sample sequenced in a study of blood T cell repertoires in COVID-19. The method was immunoSEQ multiplex PCR; TCRdb's version includes in-frame clones alone and lacks a portion of them. The data show roughly 250,000 clones, about 80% seen once. Source material: peripheral blood. The receptors derive from a person aged 65 to 85 with COVID-19, enrolled during active disease.

This clone was seen only a few times. The V gene is TRBV28, the J gene TRBJ2-7; 11 nucleotides match TRBD1. Germline V gives CDR1 MDHEN, CDR2 SYDVKM. V gave up 1 base and J gave up 2 bases; unmatched junction bases: 7. There are 17 residues in the CDR3. CDR3 in amino acids: CASSLSVSGQGAYEQYF. The CDR3 region has the DNA TGTGCCAGCAGTTTATCTGTTTCGGGACAGGGGGCCTACGAGCAGTACTTC.

This chain uses TRBV3-1 (or the pseudogene TRBV3-2) with TRBJ1-5; D gene unclear. This CDR3 has 17 amino acids. Trimming removed 0 bases from V and 4 bases from J, with 16 bases in between. Germline loops: CDR1 LGHDT, CDR2 YNNKEL (reference sequence). CDR3 DNA sequence: TGTGCCAGCAGCCAAGAGGCATTGCAGGTTGGGAATCAGCCCCAGCATTTT. Encoded protein: CASSQEALQVGNQPQHF.

The chain employs TRBV6-5 and TRBJ2-5, with 7 bases aligning to TRBD2. Germline CDR1 MNHEY, CDR2 SVGAGI. With V trimmed by 6 bases and J by 5 bases, 6 bases remained unmatched. The CDR3 extends over 13 amino acids. The CDR3 coding sequence is TGTGCCAGCAGGGGCGGGGGACTCGAGACCCAGTACTTC. It specifies CASRGGGLETQYF.

V gene TRBV5-1 combines with J gene TRBJ2-7; no firm D call. The CDR3 is 11 amino acids. V dropped 5 bases and J dropped 0 bases, with 3 bases sitting between them. Germline CDR1 reads SGHRS; CDR2 reads YFSETQ. CDR3: CASRSSYEQYF. CDR3 sequence (DNA): TGCGCCAGCAGGAGCTCCTACGAGCAGTACTTC.

The chain has TRBV18 and TRBJ1-2; a possible D gene is TRBD1 (5 bases). CDR1 and CDR2 from the germline V gene are KGHSH and LQKENI. This CDR3 contains 12 residues. Trimming took 2 bases from V and 8 from J, leaving 9 bases between them. The CDR3 DNA sequence: TGTGCCAGCTCACCATATACAGGAGGCTACACCTTC. Translated: CASSPYTGGYTF.

The gene calls are TRBV7-9 and TRBJ1-2; TRBD1 aligns across 12 bases. V lost 5 bases to trimming and J lost 4 bases; unmatched junction nucleotides: 11. Germline V CDR1 and CDR2: SEHNR, FQNEAQ (reference sequence). The CDR3 is 17 residues long. CDR3 residues: CASSGVRPGQGAYGYTF. Written as DNA, the CDR3 is TGTGCCAGCAGCGGGGTAAGGCCGGGACAGGGGGCCTATGGCTACACCTTC.

This sequence joins TRBV5-1 and TRBJ2-2; D is unclear. CDR1 is SGHRS and CDR2 is YFSETQ in the germline V gene. This CDR3 is 14 amino acids long. Trimming took 0 bases from V and 1 from J, leaving 4 bases between them. CDR3 protein: CASSLAWNTGELFF. The CDR3 DNA reads TGCGCCAGCAGCTTGGCCTGGAACACCGGGGAGCTGTTTTTT.

This chain connects TRBV7-2 to TRBJ2-3, with TRBD2 identical over 9 bases. CDR3 length equals 16 residues. Germline CDR1 and CDR2: SGHTA and FQGNSA. The J segment lost 6 bases and the V segment lost 0 bases, leaving 7 bases of the junction unmatched. The CDR3 reads CASSLAQAGGGDTQYF. CDR3 DNA sequence: TGTGCCAGCAGCTTAGCGCAAGCGGGAGGAGGGGATACGCAGTATTTT.

The rearrangement uses TRBV14 and TRBJ1-4; D unresolved. Trimming took off 0 bases at V and 0 bases at J, with 11 bases between the two ends. In germline, CDR1 is SGHDN, CDR2 FVKESK. This CDR3 spans 17 amino acids. This chain's CDR3 is CASSQDIRGATNEKLFF. CDR3 bases: TGTGCCAGCAGCCAAGATATTCGGGGAGCAACTAATGAAAAACTGTTTTTT.

The V and J genes are TRBV9 and TRBJ2-5, with 9 bases identical to TRBD1. The V gene end was trimmed by 4 bases and the J gene end by 5 bases; junction bases not matched to a gene: 12. This CDR3 contains 16 residues. Germline CDR1 reads SGDLS; CDR2 reads YYNGEE. This CDR3 reads CASSLRQGGSSETQYF. The CDR3 DNA reads TGTGCCAGCAGCCTCCGACAGGGGGGGTCTTCGGAGACCCAGTACTTC.

V and J are TRBV7-9 and TRBJ1-4, with 9 bases lining up with TRBD1. The CDR3 spans 16 residues. V dropped 5 bases and J dropped 4; count of bases not matched to a gene: 8. Germline assignment: CDR1 SEHNR and CDR2 FQNEAQ (reference sequence). The CDR3 region has the DNA TGTGCCAGCAGCCCTAGGACAGGGGCGATTAATGAAAAACTGTTTTTT. Protein: CASSPRTGAINEKLFF. The variable domain in full, with the rest retrieved from reference TRBV7-9 and TRBJ1-4, is DTGVSQNPRHKITKRGQNVTFRCDPISEHNRLYWYRQTLGQGPEFLTYFQNEAQLEKSRLLSDRFSAERPKGSFSTLEIQRTEQGDSAMYLCASSPRTGAINEKLFFGSGTQLSVL.

This chain connects TRBV6-1 to TRBJ1-3; the D is unclear. The V gene's germline CDR1 is MNHNS and CDR2 SASEGT. V lost 1 base and J 4 bases, leaving 8 bases between the germline ends. The CDR3 covers 14 residues. The CDR3 sequence: CASSEGWEGNTIYF. The CDR3 DNA follows: TGTGCCAGCAGTGAAGGGTGGGAGGGAAACACCATATATTTT.

The V call is TRBV4-3, the J call TRBJ2-5, with 12 bases identical to TRBD2. This CDR3 contains 17 residues. From germline, CDR1 is LGHNA and CDR2 YSLEER. Trimming at V came to 1 base and at J to 0 bases, leaving 3 bases not matched to a gene. The CDR3 region is CASSQGTSGKYQETQYF. The CDR3 DNA reads TGCGCCAGCAGCCAAGGGACTAGCGGGAAGTACCAAGAGACCCAGTACTTC.

Only one count was recorded for this clone. This chain uses TRBV3-1 (or the pseudogene TRBV3-2) with TRBJ2-1; TRBD1 is a possible D gene (6 bases). The germline gives CDR1 LGHDT, CDR2 YNNKEL (reference sequence). V shed 1 base and J shed 3 bases, with 13 bases lying between them. The CDR3 extends over 16 amino acids. CDR3 in DNA: TGTGCCAGCAGCCAAGCTGGTTGGGGGCTCTACAATGAGCAGTTCTTC. Translation: CASSQAGWGLYNEQFF.

This clone was detected a few times. V and J are TRBV29-1 and TRBJ1-1, with 9 positions matching TRBD1. CDR3 length equals 13 residues. Germline assignment: CDR1 SQVTM and CDR2 ANQGSEA. The V segment lost 7 bases and the J segment 6 bases; nucleotides outside the gene matches: 9. The CDR3 DNA sequence: TGCAGCGCCCCGGGACAGGGTAGTCCTGAAGCTTTCTTT. This codes for CSAPGQGSPEAFF.

The chain combines TRBV6-5 with TRBJ2-5, with a weak D call TRBD1 (6 bases). Germline assignment: CDR1 MNHEY and CDR2 SVGAGI. CDR3 size: 15 residues. Trimming took 0 bases from V and 9 from J, leaving 17 bases between them. This chain's CDR3 is CASSYSNLGAWAQYF. The CDR3 nucleotides read TGTGCCAGCAGTTACTCGAATCTGGGGGCGTGGGCCCAGTACTTC.

The chain uses TRBV19 and TRBJ1-4, with D unresolved. Trimming cost V 3 bases and J 0 bases, with 5 bases left between them. This CDR3 contains 14 residues. Germline CDR1 LNHDA, CDR2 SQIVND (reference sequence). CDR3 sequence reads: CASSISATNEKLFF. The CDR3 nucleotides are TGTGCCAGTAGTATCTCAGCAACTAATGAAAAACTGTTTTTT. Full variable domain (remainder filled in from reference TRBV19 and TRBJ1-4): DGGITQSPKYLFRKEGQNVTLSCEQNLNHDAMYWYRQDPGQGLRLIYYSQIVNDFQKGDIAEGYSVSREKKESFPLTVTSAQKNPTAFYLCASSISATNEKLFFGSGTQLSVL.

The rearrangement joins TRBV6-5 to TRBJ2-7; 9 nucleotides match TRBD1. The V gene end was trimmed by 4 bases and the J gene end by 2 bases; junction bases not matched to a gene: 9. Germline values: CDR1 MNHEY, CDR2 SVGAGI. This CDR3 is 16 amino acids long. The CDR3 nucleotides read TGTGCCAGCAGTTTGGGACCGGGACAGGGTACCTACGAGCAGTACTTC. Translation gives CASSLGPGQGTYEQYF.

This clone was seen just once. The chain joins TRBV19 to TRBJ1-5; D unresolved. The CDR3 covers 16 residues. Trimming cost V 4 bases and J 0 bases, with 13 bases left between them. Germline V gives CDR1 LNHDA, CDR2 SQIVND (reference sequence). The CDR3 sequence: CASSKPPTGSNQPQHF. DNA for the CDR3: TGTGCCAGTAGTAAACCCCCCACGGGTAGCAATCAGCCCCAGCATTTT.

This sequence joins TRBV27 and TRBJ1-4; D perhaps matches TRBD1 (5 bases). Germline loops: CDR1 MNHEY, CDR2 SMNVEV (reference sequence). The CDR3 runs 15 residues. Trimming left V 8 bases short and J 8 bases short, with 21 bases between. The CDR3 loop is CASAKAGGVEEKLFF. CDR3 DNA sequence: TGTGCCAGCGCTAAAGCGGGAGGGGTGGAGGAAAAACTGTTTTTT.